This TCR beta chain was captured by sequencing in a study of cytomegalovirus exposure and HLA in healthy donors. The CDR3 length is 15 residues. Germline V CDR1 and CDR2: SGDLS, YYNGEE. Losses at the gene ends were 0 bases for V and 6 bases for J; bases not matched to a gene: 3. On this clone: Its specificity is unknown.

The PCR ran on 60 Vbeta and 13 Jbeta primers. TCRdb's copy holds only in-frame clones and misses some; the assay was immunoSEQ multiplex PCR. The profile covers about 61,000 clones, with roughly 90% appearing a single time and approximately 1.5% taken by the ten largest. Study observations and caveats: A later analysis reported that several of the most significant clusters appeared to be linked to common viral pathogens, among them Epstein-Barr virus. It was reportedly the case that the classifier diagnosed cytomegalovirus status with high specificity and sensitivity.

The sequenced material came from PBMCs. The receptor comes from a man aged 25-45 years in good health and CMV-seropositive. The chain couples TRBV9 to TRBJ2-1, with 10 bases that match TRBD2. The DNA of the CDR3 is TGTGCCAGCAGCGTAGATCTAGCGGGAGTCAATGAGCAGTTCTTC. It codes for CASSVDLAGVNEQFF.